The clone carrying this T cell receptor (beta chain) has a handful of counts. Its antigen is not known. These data belong to a study of post-analysis software for immune sequencing data. Study-wide results and limits: Controls had significantly higher normalized Chao1 diversity than multiple sclerosis patients. The study found TRBV5-6, TRBV5-1 and TRBV20-1 among five or six TRBV segments more frequent in patients than controls.

J lost 4 bases, V lost 5 bases, and 8 bases had no gene match. In germline, CDR1 is SGHTA, CDR2 FQGNSA. The CDR3 contains 14 residues. cDNA libraries for TCR beta contained unique molecular identifiers. A population of 1 to 10 million T cells gave rise to around 480,000 cDNA molecules. TCRdb re-called the PCR reads through MiXCR, storing one row per CDR3 protein. Here the sample spans fewer than 850,000 distinct CDR3 sequences, 30% being singletons. This clonotype was sampled from a girl aged 10 to 17 with multiple sclerosis. Material for sequencing was blood. J is TRBJ2-7 and V is TRBV7-2; 7 bases are a match to TRBD2. CDR3 amino acids: CASSPLAAQYEQYF. The DNA of the CDR3 is TGTGCCAGCAGCCCTCTAGCGGCGCAGTACGAGCAGTACTTC.